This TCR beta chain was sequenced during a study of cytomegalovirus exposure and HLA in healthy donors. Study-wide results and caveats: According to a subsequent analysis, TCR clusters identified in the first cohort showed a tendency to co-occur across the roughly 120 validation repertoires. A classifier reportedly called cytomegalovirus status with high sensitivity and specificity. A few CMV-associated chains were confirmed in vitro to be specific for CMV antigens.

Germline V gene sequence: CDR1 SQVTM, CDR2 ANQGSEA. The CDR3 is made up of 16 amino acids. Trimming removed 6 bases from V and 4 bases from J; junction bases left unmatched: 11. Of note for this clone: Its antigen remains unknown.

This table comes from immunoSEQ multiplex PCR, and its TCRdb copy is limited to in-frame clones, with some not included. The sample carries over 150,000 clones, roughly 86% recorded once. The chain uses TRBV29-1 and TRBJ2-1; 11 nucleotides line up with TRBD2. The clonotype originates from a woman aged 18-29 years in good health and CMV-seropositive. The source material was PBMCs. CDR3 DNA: TGCAGCGTCCCCCCCTCCGGGACTAGCGGATACAATGAGCAGTTCTTC. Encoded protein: CSVPPSGTSGYNEQFF.